This TCR beta chain originates from a study of T cell responses to AZD1222 COVID-19 vaccine (TCRdb year 2021). For context, the study as a whole: AZD1222 recipients whose second dose came at about 4 weeks and those whose second dose came at about 12 weeks were combined into one group, since spike-specific TCR depth and breadth did not differ between the two schedules. A total of 233 trial participants underwent TCR sequencing, of whom some 210 received two doses of AZD1222 and some 26 received two doses of the MenACWY control vaccine. Trial participants were enrolled by age into subgroups of 18-55, 56-69 and 70-plus years, and around 140, 26 and 57 TCR-sequenced participants, respectively, were included in these subgroups.

A remark on this clone: Its antigen target is currently unknown. No clone much larger than this one lies a single base away; base qualities are absent.

The time point label for this specimen denotes: baseline before first vaccination. Vaccinee samples were obtained from the UK trials COV001 and COV002, which included a single-blind randomized controlled phase 2/3 trial of AZD1222 (ChAdOx1 nCoV-19) in healthy adults. For TCRbeta chain sequencing, PBMC samples from trial participants were taken at day 0 and at day 28 after the second dose. Study-level results and caveats: Spike-specific TCR breadth and depth rose significantly after two AZD1222 doses compared with day 0 and with MenACWY recipients. Conclusions about previously exposed vaccinees were limited because only a handful of AZD1222 recipients were SARS-CoV-2 seropositive at baseline. Reportedly, close to half of the unique spike-specific TCRs recognized epitopes lying outside the regions that are mutated in the B.1.351 and B.1.1.7 variants. CD4 TCRs associated with the vaccine covered the entire spike protein, and the dominant responses were in regions 160-218 and 743-854. Participants were mostly white British, with more females than males. The authors suggested clonal diversity may have been underestimated. Because no day 14 peak-response samples were available, repertoires were characterized only after the peak T cell response. In the small 56-69-year group, the increase in depth fell short of significance, most likely because of low power.

The CDR3 regions of human TCRbeta chains were subjected to immunosequencing. The paper's processing steps were these. Repertoire TCRs were matched against a reference library of SARS-CoV-2-specific TCRs generated with the MIRA antigen-specificity platform. Breadth was defined as the fraction of unique TCRs that were SARS-CoV-2-associated, and depth was defined as the fraction of total T cells that were SARS-CoV-2-associated. Using the MIRA data, each spike-specific TCR was assigned both to the spike region to which the TCR was reactive and to a CD4 or CD8 class. Log10-transformed breadth and depth values were compared by one-way ANOVA with Sidak's multiple comparisons tests. TCRdb stores this immuneACCESS table with in-frame sequences only. Part of the clones is absent; in the studies checked, under half of the shortfall reflects unresolved V genes, and no reason is known for the rest. The V and J calls and the clone size are those of that table, but D and trimming were determined from the DNA. The sample data list roughly 160,000 clones, and 90% of these were observed just once. The ten largest clonotypes hold about 1.4% of the sample.

CDR1 and CDR2 are read off the germline V gene as SGHAT and FQNNGV. From the cysteine through the phenylalanine, the CDR3 covers 15 amino acids. CDR3 DNA only is kept here, 45 bases in frame from base 1. From V the trimming removes 5 bases and from J it removes 7 bases, while the gene matches leave 5 bases of the junction unaccounted for. In this chain, TRBV11-2 is recombined with TRBJ2-3, with 14 middle bases fitting TRBD2. Sample: peripheral blood, taken on day 0 of AZD1222 vaccination. This sequence originates from an adult in good health. The sequence in DNA is TGTGCCAGCAGCCGACTAGCGGGGGGGCCGCATACGCAGTATTTT. It translates to CASSRLAGGPHTQYF.